This T cell receptor (beta chain) was profiled in a study of blood T cell repertoires in COVID-19. Turning to the study itself: Samples came from the United States, Italy and Spain, spanning acute and convalescent COVID-19. PBMCs, B-cell-depleted T cells, or T cells provided the cDNA or gDNA that made up the material.

The protocol was immunoSEQ multiplex PCR, while the TCRdb copy is restricted to in-frame clones and leaves out a portion. The sample comprises some 200,000 clones, 85% to 90% of which are singletons, and approximately 5.9% rests with the top ten. From germline, CDR1 is LGHDT and CDR2 YNNKEL (reference sequence). V was trimmed by 0 bases and J by 0 bases, leaving 18 bases between them. The CDR3 is made up of 18 amino acids. Sequencing used peripheral blood. The V and J genes are TRBV3-1 (or the pseudogene TRBV3-2) and TRBJ2-7, with a tentative D call TRBD2 (5 bases). The sequence derives from a man at least 80 years old with acute or convalescent COVID-19. The chain's CDR3 is CASSQELVAFGDSYEQYF. Written as DNA, the CDR3 is TGTGCCAGCAGCCAAGAGCTGGTGGCCTTCGGGGACTCCTACGAGCAGTACTTC.